This T cell receptor (beta chain) was captured in a study of shared clonotypes between healthy human individuals. Findings and limits, study-wide: Shared across a few donors were around 4.7% of the naive CD4 clonotypes.

Sequenced by immunoSEQ multiplex PCR; TCRdb stores in-frame clones only, minus some. The sample lists hundreds of thousands of clones, about 80% occurring once. Germline-derived CDR1 and CDR2 are SNHLY and FYNNEI. CDR3 length: 14 amino acids. Trimming cost V 5 bases and J 1 base; bases outside gene matches: 3. Recent vaccinations or acute infections were absent in the healthy HIV-negative adult donors. Points on this clone: The antigen is undetermined. Other nucleotide sequences from this sample produce the same CDR3.

The sequenced material came from memory CD4+ T cells sorted from blood. Documented subset: CD45RA-negative fraction. The rearrangement joins TRBV2 to TRBJ1-1, with 8 bases fitting TRBD1. The sequence derives from a woman aged 25 to 39 in good health. CDR3 sequence (DNA): TGTGCCAGCAGTCTACAGGGGGAGAACACTGAAGCTTTCTTT. Translated, it gives CASSLQGENTEAFF.